These T cell receptor beta chains were read from a single sample in a study of molecular identifiers for immune sequencing clone quantification. MiXCR was run by TCRdb on the PCR reads, yielding one entry per CDR3 protein. The sample carries 300,000 to 400,000 distinct CDR3 sequences, 24% recorded once. Sequencing input: naive CD8+ T cells from blood, with Jurkat cell RNA spiked in. The receptors derive from a human donor in good health. Some libraries in this study had Jurkat cell RNA spiked in. Both conserved end residues are part of each CDR3. A D gene is named only where the DNA matches it firmly. The listing skips clone size in some rows; elsewhere it reads once, few, many or a size class.

TRBV6-5,-,16,many,TRBJ1-1,CASSYDEVGWNTEAFF,TGTGCCAGCAGTTACGATGAGGTCGGCTGGAACACTGAAGCTTTCTTT
TRBV29-1,-,11,many,TRBJ1-1,CSVIGNTEAFF,TGCAGCGTTATCGGGAACACTGAAGCTTTCTTT
TRBV20-1,-,14,-,TRBJ2-7,CSARADGSSYEQYF,TGCAGTGCTAGAGCGGACGGTAGCTCCTACGAGCAGTACTTC
TRBV7-2,-,14,-,TRBJ2-2,CASSPVGGAGGLFF,TGTGCCAGCAGCCCTGTGGGGGGTGCCGGGGGGCTGTTTTTT
TRBV18,-,14,-,TRBJ1-5,CASSQGGLNQPQHF,TGTGCCAGCTCACAAGGGGGACTCAATCAGCCCCAGCATTTT
TRBV25-1,-,18,-,TRBJ2-5,CASSERALKTHLGETQYF,TGTGCCAGCAGTGAAAGGGCGCTGAAGACCCACCTCGGGGAGACCCAGTACTTC
TRBV20-1,TRBD2,19,few,TRBJ2-1,CSAREPLAGGPGSYNEQFF,TGCAGTGCTAGAGAACCGCTAGCGGGAGGGCCTGGTTCCTACAATGAGCAGTTCTTC
TRBV30,-,11,-,TRBJ2-7,CAWSQGGEQYF,TGTGCCTGGAGTCAAGGCGGAGAGCAGTACTTC
TRBV5-3,TRBD2,18,few,TRBJ2-5,CASIAGASGGAELETQYF,TGTGCCAGCATAGCGGGGGCTAGCGGGGGGGCCGAACTAGAGACCCAGTACTTC
TRBV2,-,13,many,TRBJ2-3,CASSVTSSDTQYF,TGTGCCAGCAGTGTCACTAGCTCAGATACGCAGTATTTT
TRBV29-1,TRBD2,18,few,TRBJ2-3,CSVEETVLGGGSTDTQYF,TGCAGCGTTGAAGAGACGGTGTTGGGGGGGGGAAGCACAGATACGCAGTATTTT
TRBV4-1,TRBD1,16,few,TRBJ1-4,CASSPQYEQGDEKLFF,TGCGCCAGCAGCCCACAATACGAACAGGGGGATGAAAAACTGTTTTTT
TRBV5-6,TRBD1,15,-,TRBJ1-1,CASRQDRGRGTEAFF,TGTGCCAGCAGACAGGACAGGGGGCGCGGGACTGAAGCTTTCTTT
TRBV28,-,14,many,TRBJ2-7,CASTSRGSSYEQYF,TGTGCCAGCACCTCCCGGGGGAGCTCCTACGAGCAGTACTTC
TRBV28,-,16,many,TRBJ2-3,CASTRQGGSSTDTQYF,TGTGCCAGCACCCGACAGGGAGGTTCTAGCACAGATACGCAGTATTTT
TRBV7-6,TRBD1,15,many,TRBJ2-7,CASSLSLGGPYEQYF,TGTGCCAGCAGCTTATCCCTAGGGGGCCCGTACGAGCAGTACTTC
TRBV5-4,-,14,-,TRBJ2-2,CASSPTENTGELFF,TGTGCCAGCAGCCCGACAGAGAACACCGGGGAGCTGTTTTTT
TRBV12-3/TRBV12-4,TRBD1,17,-,TRBJ1-2,CASSPDWDTGGGYGYTF,TGTGCCAGCAGCCCAGATTGGGATACAGGGGGCGGCTATGGCTACACCTTC
TRBV3-1,-,13,few,TRBJ2-3,CASSQFTTDTQYF,TGTGCCAGCAGCCAATTTACTACCGATACGCAGTATTTT
TRBV7-9,TRBD1,13,many,TRBJ2-7,CASSLGQGNEQYF,TGTGCTAGCAGCTTAGGACAGGGCAACGAGCAGTACTTC
TRBV7-9,-,17,many,TRBJ1-1,CASSLASGGAKGTEAFF,TGTGCCAGCAGCTTAGCATCGGGGGGGGCTAAGGGTACTGAAGCTTTCTTT
TRBV12-3/TRBV12-4,-,15,many,TRBJ2-3,CASSGRDRETDTQYF,TGTGCCAGCAGTGGGCGGGACAGAGAAACAGATACGCAGTATTTT
TRBV27,TRBD1,13,-,TRBJ1-2,CASSLLGTEGYTF,TGTGCCAGCAGTTTATTAGGGACAGAAGGCTACACCTTC
TRBV4-2,-,14,few,TRBJ1-2,CASREPGANYGYTF,TGTGCCAGCAGGGAACCAGGGGCTAACTATGGCTACACCTTC
TRBV7-9,-,14,many,TRBJ2-5,CASSSGLTKETQYF,TGTGCCAGCAGCTCCGGACTAACGAAAGAGACCCAGTACTTC
TRBV7-9,-,13,few,TRBJ1-1,CASSLVFWTEAFF,TGTGCCAGCAGCTTAGTTTTTTGGACTGAAGCTTTCTTT
TRBV9,-,14,few,TRBJ2-5,CASSPAWGTGAQYF,TGTGCCAGCAGCCCAGCATGGGGGACCGGGGCCCAGTACTTC
TRBV29-1,-,12,many,TRBJ1-1,CSVEVMNTEAFF,TGCAGCGTTGAAGTGATGAACACTGAAGCTTTCTTT
TRBV9,-,14,-,TRBJ2-4,CASSPGGSGNIQYF,TGTGCCAGCAGCCCGGGGGGCTCGGGGAACATTCAGTACTTC
TRBV29-1,TRBD2,12,few,TRBJ2-1,CSVAGGYNEQFF,TGCAGCGTTGCCGGGGGGTACAATGAGCAGTTCTTC
TRBV4-3,-,15,few,TRBJ1-3,CASSQGTASGNTIYF,TGCGCCAGCAGCCAAGGGACAGCCTCTGGAAACACCATATATTTT
TRBV20-1,-,13,many,TRBJ2-7,CSASDPYIYEQYF,TGCAGTGCTAGTGACCCTTATATTTACGAGCAGTACTTC
TRBV6-6,-,17,-,TRBJ1-4,CASSPGPFQTSGENLFF,TGTGCCAGCAGTCCCGGTCCCTTTCAAACCTCGGGGGAAAACCTGTTTTTT
TRBV27,-,16,few,TRBJ2-3,CASSSTGTRGPDTQYF,TGTGCCAGCAGTTCAACCGGGACTAGGGGGCCAGATACGCAGTATTTT
TRBV28,TRBD1,15,few,TRBJ2-7,CASSLRLTGGREQYF,TGTGCCAGCAGTTTAAGGTTAACAGGGGGCCGGGAGCAGTACTTC
TRBV27,-,15,-,TRBJ2-7,CASSLSIGTSYEQYF,TGTGCCAGCAGTTTATCGATAGGGACCTCCTACGAGCAGTACTTC
TRBV7-3,-,14,-,TRBJ2-7,CASSSPGWAYEQYF,TGTGCCAGCAGCTCCCCGGGTTGGGCCTACGAGCAGTACTTC
TRBV7-9,-,15,many,TRBJ2-1,CASSATSYSSNEQFF,TGTGCCAGCAGCGCCACCTCATACTCTAGCAATGAGCAGTTCTTC
TRBV7-6,-,15,-,TRBJ1-3,CASSSMQGIGNTIYF,TGTGCCAGCAGCTCCATGCAGGGAATCGGAAACACCATATATTTT
TRBV7-2,-,16,many,TRBJ1-5,CASSLAGWASNQPQHF,TGTGCCAGCAGCTTAGCGGGGTGGGCGAGCAATCAGCCCCAGCATTTT
TRBV29-1,TRBD2,14,-,TRBJ2-7,CSVAVTSGTYGQYF,TGCAGCGTCGCAGTGACTAGCGGAACCTACGGGCAGTACTTC
TRBV19,-,13,-,TRBJ2-7,CVSFETENYEQYF,TGTGTCAGTTTTGAGACAGAAAATTACGAGCAGTACTTC
TRBV7-2,TRBD2,14,-,TRBJ2-3,CASSSLADTDTQYF,TGTGCCAGCAGCTCCCTAGCGGACACAGATACGCAGTATTTT
TRBV5-1,TRBD1,15,-,TRBJ2-3,CASSLVEGAADTQYF,TGCGCCAGCAGCTTGGTCGAGGGGGCGGCAGATACGCAGTATTTT
TRBV5-4,-,18,few,TRBJ2-3,CASSPPSTYKLETDTQYF,TGTGCCAGCAGCCCCCCGTCGACCTATAAGCTGGAAACAGATACGCAGTATTTT
TRBV4-1,-,13,few,TRBJ2-3,CASSQVGLDTQYF,TGCGCCAGCAGCCAAGTGGGACTTGATACGCAGTATTTT
TRBV12-3/TRBV12-4,-,12,-,TRBJ2-2,CASSLVGRELFF,TGTGCCAGCAGTTTAGTGGGTCGGGAGCTGTTTTTT